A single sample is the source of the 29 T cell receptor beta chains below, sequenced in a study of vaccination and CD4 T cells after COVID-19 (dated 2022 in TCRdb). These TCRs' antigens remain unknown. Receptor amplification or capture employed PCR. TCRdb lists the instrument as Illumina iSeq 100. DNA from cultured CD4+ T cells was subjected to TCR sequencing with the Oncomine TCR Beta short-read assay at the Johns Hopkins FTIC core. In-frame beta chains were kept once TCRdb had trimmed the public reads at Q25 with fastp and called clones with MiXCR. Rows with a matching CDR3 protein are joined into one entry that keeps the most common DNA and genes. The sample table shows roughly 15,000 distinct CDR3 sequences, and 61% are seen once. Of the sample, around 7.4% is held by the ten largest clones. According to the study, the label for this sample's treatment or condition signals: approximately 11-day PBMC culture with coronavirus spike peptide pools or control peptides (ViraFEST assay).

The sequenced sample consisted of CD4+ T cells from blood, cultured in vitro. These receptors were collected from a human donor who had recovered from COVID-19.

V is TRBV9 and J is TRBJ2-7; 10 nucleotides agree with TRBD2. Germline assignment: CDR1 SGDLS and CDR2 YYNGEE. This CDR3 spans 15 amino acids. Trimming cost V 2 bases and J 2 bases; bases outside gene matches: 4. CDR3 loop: CASSVHGTSAYEQYF. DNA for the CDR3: TGTGCCAGCAGCGTGCACGGGACTAGCGCCTACGAGCAGTACTTC.

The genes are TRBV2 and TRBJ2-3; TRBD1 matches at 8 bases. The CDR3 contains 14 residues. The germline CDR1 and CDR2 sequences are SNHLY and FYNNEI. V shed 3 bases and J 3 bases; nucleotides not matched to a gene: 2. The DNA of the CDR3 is TGTGCCAGCAGTGAGGACAGGGTAACAGATACGCAGTATTTT. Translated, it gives CASSEDRVTDTQYF.

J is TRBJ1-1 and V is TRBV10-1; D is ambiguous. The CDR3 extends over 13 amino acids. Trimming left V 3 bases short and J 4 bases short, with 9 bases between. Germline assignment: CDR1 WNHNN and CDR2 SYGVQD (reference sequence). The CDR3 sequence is CASSDGEGTEAFF. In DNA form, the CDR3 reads TGCGCCAGCAGTGATGGGGAGGGCACTGAAGCTTTCTTT.

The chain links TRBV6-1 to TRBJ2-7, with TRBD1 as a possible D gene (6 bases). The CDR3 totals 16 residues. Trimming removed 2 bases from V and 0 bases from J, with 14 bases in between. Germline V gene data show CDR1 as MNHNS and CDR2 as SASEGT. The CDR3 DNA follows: TGTGCCAGCAGTGAACCAGGTGGGACAAGCTCCTACGAGCAGTACTTC. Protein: CASSEPGGTSSYEQYF.

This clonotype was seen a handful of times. CDR3 residues: CASSDQDNYGYTF. CDR3 coding DNA: TGTGCCAGCAGTGACCAGGATAACTATGGCTACACCTTC. The chain has TRBV2 and TRBJ1-2; D gene unclear. The CDR3 runs 13 residues. From germline, CDR1 is SNHLY and CDR2 FYNNEI. Trimming took off 3 bases at V and 1 base at J, with 6 bases between the two ends.

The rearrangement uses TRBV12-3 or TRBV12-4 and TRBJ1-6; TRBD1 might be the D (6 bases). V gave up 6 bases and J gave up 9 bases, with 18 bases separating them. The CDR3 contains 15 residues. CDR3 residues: CASSSGEAFRSPLHF. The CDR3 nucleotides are TGTGCCAGCAGCTCAGGGGAGGCATTTCGTTCACCCCTCCACTTT.

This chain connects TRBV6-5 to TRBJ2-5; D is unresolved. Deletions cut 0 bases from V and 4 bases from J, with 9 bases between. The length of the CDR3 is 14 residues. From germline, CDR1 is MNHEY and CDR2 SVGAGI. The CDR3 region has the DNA TGTGCCAGCAGTTACTCGCAGGTCGCAGAGACCCAGTACTTC. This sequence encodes CASSYSQVAETQYF.

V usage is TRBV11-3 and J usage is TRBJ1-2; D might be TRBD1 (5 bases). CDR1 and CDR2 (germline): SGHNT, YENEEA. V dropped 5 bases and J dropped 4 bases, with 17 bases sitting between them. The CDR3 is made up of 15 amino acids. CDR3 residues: CASSLSVDRAYGYTF. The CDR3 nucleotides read TGTGCCAGCAGCCTTAGTGTCGACAGAGCCTATGGCTACACCTTC.

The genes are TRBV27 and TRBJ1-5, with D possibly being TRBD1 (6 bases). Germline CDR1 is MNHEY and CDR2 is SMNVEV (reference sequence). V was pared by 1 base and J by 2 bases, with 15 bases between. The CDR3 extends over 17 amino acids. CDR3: CASSLWGGPAGNQPQHF. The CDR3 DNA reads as TGTGCCAGCAGTTTATGGGGGGGCCCCGCTGGCAATCAGCCCCAGCATTTT.

The CDR3 loop is CASSLSFRGTNTEAFF. In DNA form, the CDR3 reads TGTGCCAGCAGTTTATCCTTTAGGGGGACGAACACTGAAGCTTTCTTT. The V call is TRBV27, the J call TRBJ1-1; D may be TRBD1 (6 bases). CDR3 length equals 16 residues. V lost 0 bases to trimming and J lost 1 base, with 12 bases between them. Germline loops: CDR1 MNHEY, CDR2 SMNVEV (reference sequence).

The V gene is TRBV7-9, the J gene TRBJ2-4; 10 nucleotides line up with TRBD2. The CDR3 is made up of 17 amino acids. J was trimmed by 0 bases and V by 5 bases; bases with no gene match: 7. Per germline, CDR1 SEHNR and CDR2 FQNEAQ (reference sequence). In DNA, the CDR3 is TGTGCCAGCAGCCCTAAGCGGGAGGGCCAAGCCAAAAACATTCAGTACTTC. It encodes CASSPKREGQAKNIQYF.

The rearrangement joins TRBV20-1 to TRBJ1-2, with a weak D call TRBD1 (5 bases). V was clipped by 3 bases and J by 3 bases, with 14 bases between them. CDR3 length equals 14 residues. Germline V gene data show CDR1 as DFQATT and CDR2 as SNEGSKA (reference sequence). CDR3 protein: CSASSGQGDYGYTF. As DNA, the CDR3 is TGCAGTGCTAGCTCAGGGCAGGGAGACTATGGCTACACCTTC.

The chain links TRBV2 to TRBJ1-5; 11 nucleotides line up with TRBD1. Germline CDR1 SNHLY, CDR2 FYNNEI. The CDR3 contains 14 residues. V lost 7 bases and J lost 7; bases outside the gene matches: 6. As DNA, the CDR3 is TGTGCCAGCACCTCCGGGACAGGGGGGCAGCCCCAGCATTTT. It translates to CASTSGTGGQPQHF.

This chain's CDR3 is CASSRDRGRTDTQYF. CDR3 nucleotide sequence: TGTGCCAGCAGCCGCGACAGGGGGCGCACAGATACGCAGTATTTT. The chain links TRBV7-2 to TRBJ2-3; 10 nucleotides align to TRBD1. J was trimmed by 1 base and V by 5 bases; bases with no gene match: 3. The CDR3 is made up of 15 amino acids. The V gene's germline CDR1 is SGHTA and CDR2 FQGNSA.

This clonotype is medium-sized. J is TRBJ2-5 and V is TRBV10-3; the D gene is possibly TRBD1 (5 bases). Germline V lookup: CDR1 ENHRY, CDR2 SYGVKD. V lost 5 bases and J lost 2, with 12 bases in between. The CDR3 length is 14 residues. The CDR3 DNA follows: TGTGCCATCAGTCCCGACAGCCGACAAGAGACCCAGTACTTC. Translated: CAISPDSRQETQYF.

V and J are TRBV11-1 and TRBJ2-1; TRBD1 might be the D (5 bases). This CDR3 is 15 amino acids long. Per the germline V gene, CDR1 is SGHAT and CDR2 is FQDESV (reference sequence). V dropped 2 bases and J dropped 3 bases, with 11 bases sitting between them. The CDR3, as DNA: TGTGCCAGCAGCTTAATTCTTCAGGGCTACAATGAGCAGTTCTTC. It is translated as CASSLILQGYNEQFF.

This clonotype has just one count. The CDR3 DNA reads as TGTGCCAGTAGTGACCGGGACACCAATCAGCCCCAGCATTTT. Translated: CASSDRDTNQPQHF. J is TRBJ1-5 and V is TRBV19; D possibly corresponds to TRBD1 (6 bases). Germline assignment: CDR1 LNHDA and CDR2 SQIVND (reference sequence). The CDR3 sequence is 14 residues long. Between the trimmed V and J ends, which lost 5 bases and 3 bases, there was a span of 11 bases.

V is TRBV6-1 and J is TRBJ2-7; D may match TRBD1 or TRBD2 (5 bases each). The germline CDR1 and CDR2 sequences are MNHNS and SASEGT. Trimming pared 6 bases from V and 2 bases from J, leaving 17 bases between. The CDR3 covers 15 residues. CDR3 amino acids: CASRDVSGPTYEQYF. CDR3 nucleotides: TGTGCCAGCAGGGACGTGTCGGGACCGACCTACGAGCAGTACTTC.

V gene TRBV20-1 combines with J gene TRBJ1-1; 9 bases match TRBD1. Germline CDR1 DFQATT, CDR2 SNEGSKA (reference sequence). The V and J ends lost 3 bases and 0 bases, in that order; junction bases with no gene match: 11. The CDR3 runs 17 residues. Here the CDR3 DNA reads TGCAGTGCTAGTTTCGGGGGGACAGGGATTATGAACACTGAAGCTTTCTTT. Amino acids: CSASFGGTGIMNTEAFF.

The CDR3 protein is CATSRLPGAAQETQYF. CDR3 DNA: TGTGCCACCAGCAGACTTCCGGGGGCGGCCCAAGAGACCCAGTACTTC. This chain joins TRBV15 and TRBJ2-5, with D perhaps given as TRBD1 or TRBD2 (6 bases each). V lost 2 bases and J lost 1, with 14 bases in between. The V gene's germline CDR1 is LNHNV and CDR2 YYDKDF (reference sequence). This CDR3 spans 16 amino acids. The full variable domain, completed using reference TRBV15 and TRBJ2-5, is DAMVIQNPRYQVTQFGKPVTLSCSQTLNHNVMYWYQQKSSQAPKLLFHYYDKDFNNEADTPDNFQSRRPNTSFCFLDIRSPGLGDTAMYLCATSRLPGAAQETQYFGPGTRLLVL.

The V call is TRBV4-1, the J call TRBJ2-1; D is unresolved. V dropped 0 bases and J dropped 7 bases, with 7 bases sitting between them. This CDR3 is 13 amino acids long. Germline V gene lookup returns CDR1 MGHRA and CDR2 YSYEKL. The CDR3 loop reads CASSQEGGNEQFF. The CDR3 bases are TGCGCCAGCAGCCAAGAAGGTGGGAATGAGCAGTTCTTC.

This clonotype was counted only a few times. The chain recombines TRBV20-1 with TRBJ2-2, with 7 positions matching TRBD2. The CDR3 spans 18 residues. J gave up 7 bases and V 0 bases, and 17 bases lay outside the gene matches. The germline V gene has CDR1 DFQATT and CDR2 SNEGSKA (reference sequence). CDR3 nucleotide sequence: TGCAGTGCTAGAGACCCCAGGCGGGGCAGCGGGATGAGCGGGGAGCTGTTTTTT. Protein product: CSARDPRRGSGMSGELFF.

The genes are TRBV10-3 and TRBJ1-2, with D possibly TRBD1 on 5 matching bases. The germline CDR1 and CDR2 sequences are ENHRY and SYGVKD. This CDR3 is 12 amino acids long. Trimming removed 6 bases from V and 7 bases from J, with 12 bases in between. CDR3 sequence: CAISDSLSGYTF. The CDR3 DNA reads TGTGCCATCAGCGACAGCCTCTCTGGCTACACCTTC.

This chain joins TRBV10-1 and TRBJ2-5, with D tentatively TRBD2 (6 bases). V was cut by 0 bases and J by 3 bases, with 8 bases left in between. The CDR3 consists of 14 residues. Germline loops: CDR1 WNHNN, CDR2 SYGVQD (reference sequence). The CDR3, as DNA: TGCGCCAGCAGTGAGTCGAGGAGGGAAGAGACCCAGTACTTC. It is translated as CASSESRREETQYF.

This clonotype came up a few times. The CDR3 spells CSAPPEKGLQPQHF. The CDR3 DNA reads TGCAGTGCCCCCCCTGAGAAGGGACTTCAGCCCCAGCATTTT. V usage is TRBV20-1 and J usage is TRBJ1-5, with a possible D match to TRBD1 (5 bases). V dropped 6 bases and J dropped 6 bases, with 18 bases sitting between them. The length of the CDR3 is 14 residues. The germline V gene encodes CDR1 DFQATT and CDR2 SNEGSKA (reference sequence).

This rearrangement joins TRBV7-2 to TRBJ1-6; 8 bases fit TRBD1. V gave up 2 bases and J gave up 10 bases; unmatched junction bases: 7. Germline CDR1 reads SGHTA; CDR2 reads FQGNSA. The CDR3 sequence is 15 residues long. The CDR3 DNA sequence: TGTGCCAGCAGCTTAAGTGACAGGGGTGGCTCACCCCTCCACTTT. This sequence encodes CASSLSDRGGSPLHF.

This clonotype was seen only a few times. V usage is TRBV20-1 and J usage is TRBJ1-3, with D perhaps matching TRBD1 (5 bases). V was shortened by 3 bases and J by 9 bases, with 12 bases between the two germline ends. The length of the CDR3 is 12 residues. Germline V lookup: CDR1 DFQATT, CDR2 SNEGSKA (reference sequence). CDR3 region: CSASDSSSTIYF. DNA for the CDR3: TGCAGTGCTAGTGACAGCTCGAGCACCATATATTTT.

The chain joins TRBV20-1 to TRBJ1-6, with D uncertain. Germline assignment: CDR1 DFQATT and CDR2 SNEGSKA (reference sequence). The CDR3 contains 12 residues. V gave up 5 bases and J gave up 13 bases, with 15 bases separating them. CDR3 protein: CSALGLNGPLHF. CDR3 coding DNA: TGCAGTGCTTTAGGTCTAAACGGGCCCCTCCACTTT.

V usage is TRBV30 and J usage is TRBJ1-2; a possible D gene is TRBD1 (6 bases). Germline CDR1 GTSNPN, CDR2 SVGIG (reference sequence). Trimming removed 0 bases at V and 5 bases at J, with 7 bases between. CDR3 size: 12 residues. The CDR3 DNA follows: TGTGCCTGGAGTGTTCAGGGGTATGGCTACACCTTC. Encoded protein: CAWSVQGYGYTF.